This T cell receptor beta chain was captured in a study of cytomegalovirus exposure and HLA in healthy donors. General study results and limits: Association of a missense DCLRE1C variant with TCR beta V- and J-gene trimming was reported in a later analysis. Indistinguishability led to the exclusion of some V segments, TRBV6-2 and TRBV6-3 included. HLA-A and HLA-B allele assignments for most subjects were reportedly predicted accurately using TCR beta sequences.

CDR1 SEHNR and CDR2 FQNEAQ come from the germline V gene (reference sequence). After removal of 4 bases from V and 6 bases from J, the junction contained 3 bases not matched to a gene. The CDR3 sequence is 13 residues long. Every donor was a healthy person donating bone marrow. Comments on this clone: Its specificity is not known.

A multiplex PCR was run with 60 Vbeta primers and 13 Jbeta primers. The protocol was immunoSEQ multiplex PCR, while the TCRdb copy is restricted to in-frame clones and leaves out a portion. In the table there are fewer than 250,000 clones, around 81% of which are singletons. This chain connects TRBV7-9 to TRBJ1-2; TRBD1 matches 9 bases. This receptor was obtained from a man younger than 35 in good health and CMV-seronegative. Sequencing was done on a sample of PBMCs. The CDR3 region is CASSSTGGDGYTF. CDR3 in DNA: TGTGCCAGCAGCTCCACAGGGGGCGATGGCTACACCTTC.